Below, 30 T cell receptor beta chains from the same sample are listed, as sequenced in a study of T cell repertoires in cytomegalovirus infection. TCRdb called the reads again in MiXCR, with one record for every CDR3 protein. Of over 200,000 distinct CDR3 sequences listed, around 15% are singletons. Sequencing was carried out using PBMCs. The origin of the receptors is a human donor in good health (CMV status not recorded). Some clones in this sample may be carry-over from other donors' samples.

This clonotype was observed many times. The J gene is TRBJ1-3, the V gene TRBV7-2, with no clear D. The CDR3 runs 17 residues. V was trimmed by 0 bases and J by 0 bases, leaving 12 bases between them. Germline loops: CDR1 SGHTA, CDR2 FQGNSA. The CDR3 sequence is CASSLAQALHSGNTIYF. The CDR3 nucleotides are TGTGCCAGCAGCTTAGCGCAGGCCCTTCACTCTGGAAACACCATATATTTT.

On this clonotype itself: Possible read error: a much larger clone is one base away. The J gene is TRBJ2-7, the V gene TRBV28, with 8 bases aligning to TRBD2. The trim removed 10 bases at V and 2 bases at J, leaving 10 bases unmatched. Germline CDR1 and CDR2: MDHEN and SYDVKM. This CDR3 region has 14 residues. Here the CDR3 reads CATRPGLGAYEQYF. CDR3 bases: TGTGCCACGCGCCCGGGACTAGGAGCCTACGAGCAGTACTTC.

This clonotype was seen repeatedly, ten times or more. The rearrangement uses TRBV7-9 and TRBJ2-7; 11 bases line up with TRBD2. The CDR3 length is 16 residues. Germline CDR1 and CDR2: SEHNR and FQNEAQ (reference sequence). V shed 6 bases and J 2 bases; nucleotides not matched to a gene: 9. CDR3 protein: CASSRGGSGRAYEQYF. The CDR3 nucleotides are TGTGCCAGCAGTCGTGGGGGTAGCGGGAGGGCCTACGAGCAGTACTTC.

In this sample, this clonotype turned up many times. V is TRBV7-9 and J is TRBJ2-7, with TRBD1 as a possible D gene (5 bases). Germline CDR1 is SEHNR and CDR2 is FQNEAQ (reference sequence). Trimming stripped 0 bases from V and 3 bases from J, with 15 bases between. The CDR3 is made up of 16 amino acids. CDR3 residues: CASSLAVLGTGYEQYF. The CDR3 bases are TGTGCCAGCAGCTTAGCGGTCCTTGGCACAGGCTACGAGCAGTACTTC.

This clonotype was observed many times. The rearrangement uses TRBV19 and TRBJ1-1; no clear D gene. The V and J ends lost 5 bases and 5 bases respectively, with 6 bases between them. The CDR3 is 11 amino acids. The germline V gene encodes CDR1 LNHDA and CDR2 SQIVND (reference sequence). CDR3 protein: CASSGRTEAFF. The CDR3 nucleotides are TGTGCCAGTAGTGGCAGGACTGAAGCTTTCTTT.

This clonotype was seen only a few times. The V gene is TRBV2, the J gene TRBJ2-2; D might be TRBD1 or TRBD2, each matching 6 bases. From germline, CDR1 is SNHLY and CDR2 FYNNEI. The CDR3 runs to 14 residues. Trimming cost V 9 bases and J 1 base, with 12 bases left between them. CDR3: CASEGGENTGELFF. The CDR3 DNA is TGTGCCAGTGAGGGGGGCGAGAACACCGGGGAGCTGTTTTTT.

There are a few counts of this clonotype. The CDR3 is CASKEGGNTEAFF. The DNA of the CDR3 is TGTGCCAGCAAGGAGGGGGGGAACACTGAAGCTTTCTTT. The chain joins TRBV6-2 or TRBV6-3 to TRBJ1-1; tentatively, D is TRBD1 (6 bases). In germline, CDR1 is MNHEY, CDR2 SVGEGT. The CDR3 runs 13 residues. V was pared by 7 bases and J by 1 base, with 10 bases between.

The sample holds a few counts of this clonotype. The chain is built from TRBV6-2 or TRBV6-3 and TRBJ1-1, with D perhaps TRBD1 (6 bases). Germline V gives CDR1 MNHEY, CDR2 SVGEGT. Trimming shortened V by 6 bases and J by 0 bases, and 11 bases separated the two germline ends. This CDR3 is 14 amino acids long. CDR3 loop: CASSSGHLNTEAFF. The CDR3 region has the DNA TGTGCCAGCAGCTCGGGACACCTGAACACTGAAGCTTTCTTT.

This clonotype has a count of ten or more. CDR3 in amino acids: CASSFLMGAMETQYF. CDR3 coding DNA: TGTGCCAGCAGCTTCTTAATGGGGGCCATGGAGACCCAGTACTTC. The chain carries TRBV7-9 and TRBJ2-5, with D perhaps TRBD1 (6 bases). The germline V and J ends were trimmed by 3 bases and 5 bases, with 16 bases remaining between them. Germline V gene sequence: CDR1 SEHNR, CDR2 FQNEAQ (reference sequence). The CDR3 is 15 residues long.

This clonotype was seen a few times. The chain has TRBV28 and TRBJ1-5; D remains unclear. V lost 1 base to trimming and J lost 3 bases, with 10 bases between them. CDR3 length equals 15 residues. Germline CDR1 reads MDHEN; CDR2 reads SYDVKM. The CDR3 loop is CASSLSSTFNQPQHF. Written as DNA, the CDR3 is TGTGCCAGCAGTTTATCATCCACCTTCAATCAGCCCCAGCATTTT.

This clonotype was detected many times. The chain uses TRBV28 and TRBJ1-1, with unresolved D. There are 13 residues in the CDR3. Germline V gene lookup returns CDR1 MDHEN and CDR2 SYDVKM. V was shortened by 5 bases and J by 2 bases, with 9 bases between the two germline ends. The CDR3: CASSDPPNTEAFF. DNA for the CDR3: TGTGCCAGCAGTGACCCCCCAAACACTGAAGCTTTCTTT.

The sample holds a few counts of this clonotype. CDR3 nucleotide sequence: TGTGCCGCTGAGACAGGGGACATTAAAAATGAGCAGTTCTTC. Its translation: CAAETGDIKNEQFF. The gene calls are TRBV28 and TRBJ2-1, with 8 bases that match TRBD1. In germline, CDR1 is MDHEN, CDR2 SYDVKM. The V gene end was trimmed by 11 bases and the J gene end by 7 bases; junction bases not matched to a gene: 13. This CDR3 has 14 amino acids.

The chain carries TRBV5-1 and TRBJ1-1, with D perhaps TRBD1 (5 bases). The CDR3 is made up of 15 amino acids. From germline, CDR1 is SGHRS and CDR2 YFSETQ. V was trimmed by 3 bases and J by 1 base, leaving 13 bases between them. CDR3 bases: TGCGCCAGCAGCTCGGCCGGGACGGCGAACACTGAAGCTTTCTTT. It specifies CASSSAGTANTEAFF. Based on the CDR3 plus reference TRBV5-1 and TRBJ1-1, the full variable domain is KAGVTQTPRYLIKTRGQQVTLSCSPISGHRSVSWYQQTPGQGLQFLFEYFSETQRNKGNFPGRFSGRQFSNSRSEMNVSTLELGDSALYLCASSSAGTANTEAFFGQGTRLTVV.

This chain joins TRBV6-2 or TRBV6-3 and TRBJ2-4; D ambiguous. The ends were cut back, 5 bases at V and 8 bases at J, with 10 bases in the middle. Germline CDR1 and CDR2: MNHEY and SVGEGT. This CDR3 is 12 amino acids long. The CDR3 loop is CASSNGWDIQYF. The CDR3 DNA follows: TGTGCCAGCAGTAACGGATGGGACATTCAGTACTTC.

A few counts support this clonotype. The chain combines TRBV7-9 with TRBJ1-2, with D possibly being TRBD1 (6 bases). From germline, CDR1 is SEHNR and CDR2 FQNEAQ (reference sequence). V was shortened by 5 bases and J by 8 bases, with 18 bases between the two germline ends. The length of the CDR3 is 14 residues. The CDR3 is CASSPQTGVGGYTF. In DNA form, the CDR3 reads TGTGCCAGCAGCCCGCAGACAGGAGTTGGCGGCTACACCTTC.

This clonotype showed up many times. This rearrangement joins TRBV7-2 to TRBJ2-1; no clear D. Germline CDR1 and CDR2: SGHTA and FQGNSA. This CDR3 region has 12 residues. V shed 5 bases and J shed 4 bases, with 6 bases lying between them. The CDR3 DNA is TGTGCCAGCAGCCCAGCTTACAATGAGCAGTTCTTC. It translates to CASSPAYNEQFF.

This clonotype has more than one count but fewer than ten. This chain links TRBV20-1 with TRBJ1-2; 8 bases line up with TRBD1. CDR1 DFQATT and CDR2 SNEGSKA come from the germline V gene (reference sequence). The CDR3 consists of 15 residues. Losses at the gene ends were 0 bases for V and 7 bases for J; bases not matched to a gene: 10. CDR3 coding DNA: TGCAGTGCTAGAGATATTCAGGGGGCGACGGGTGGCTACACCTTC. Encoded protein: CSARDIQGATGGYTF.

This chain connects TRBV27 to TRBJ2-5, with D possibly matching TRBD1 (6 bases). The CDR3 runs 14 residues. CDR1 is MNHEY and CDR2 is SMNVEV in the germline V gene (reference sequence). V shed 6 bases and J shed 2 bases, with 13 bases lying between them. The CDR3 bases are TGTGCCAGCAGACAGACCGGGACACAAGAGACCCAGTACTTC. Translation: CASRQTGTQETQYF.

This clonotype was detected ten times or more. The DNA of the CDR3 is TGTGCCAGCAGGGAAACTTTGGATGAGCAGTTCTTC. Its protein product is CASRETLDEQFF. The rearrangement joins TRBV7-8 to TRBJ2-1; D remains unclear. Germline V gene data show CDR1 as SGHVS and CDR2 as FQNEAQ. This CDR3 has 12 residues. Trimming removed 6 bases at V and 8 bases at J, with 11 bases between.

This clonotype occurred many times. The chain combines TRBV12-3 or TRBV12-4 with TRBJ1-2; D unresolved. The V end lost 6 bases, the J end lost 8 bases, and 16 bases lay between the germline ends. This CDR3 contains 13 residues. CDR3 DNA sequence: TGTGCCAGCAGGAGAGGTACAGCTTTGGGCTACACCTTC. Translation: CASRRGTALGYTF.

The chain joins TRBV29-1 to TRBJ2-1, with D tentatively TRBD1 or TRBD2 (5 bases each). The V end lost 2 bases, the J end lost 7 bases, and 24 bases lay between the germline ends. Looked up from germline, CDR1 is SQVTM and CDR2 is ANQGSEA. This CDR3 comprises 17 residues. The CDR3 DNA follows: TGCAGCGTTGAAAATTATATCCCGGGACGGAATCTAAATGAGCAGTTCTTC. This sequence encodes CSVENYIPGRNLNEQFF.

This clonotype showed up many times. The chain carries TRBV7-8 and TRBJ2-6; D may correspond to TRBD1 or TRBD2 (5 bases each). Germline lookup yields CDR1 SGHVS and CDR2 FQNEAQ. The CDR3 is 15 amino acids. The V gene lost 5 bases and the J gene lost 2 bases, with 10 bases spanning the gap. The CDR3 sequence is CASSTWGTGANVLTF. CDR3 in DNA: TGTGCCAGCAGCACTTGGGGGACTGGGGCCAACGTCCTGACTTTC.

The genes are TRBV6-6 and TRBJ2-2, with a possible D match to TRBD2 (5 bases). Germline-derived CDR1 and CDR2 are MNHNY and SVGAGI (reference sequence). This CDR3 is 15 amino acids long. The V and J ends lost 2 bases and 0 bases respectively, with 7 bases between them. The CDR3 loop is CASSYAGSNTGELFF. CDR3 DNA: TGTGCCAGCAGTTACGCGGGTTCGAACACCGGGGAGCTGTTTTTT.

This clonotype showed up just a few times. The V and J genes are TRBV25-1 and TRBJ1-2; no definite D call. CDR1 and CDR2 (germline): MGHDK, SYGVNS. Trimming left V 8 bases short and J 8 bases short, with 12 bases between. The CDR3 covers 11 residues. The CDR3 DNA is TGTGCCAGCGGAGAAACATCCGGCTACACCTTC. Amino acid sequence: CASGETSGYTF.

This clonotype has only a few counts. The J gene is TRBJ1-1, the V gene TRBV6-5; possible D gene TRBD1, 6 bases. Per germline, CDR1 MNHEY and CDR2 SVGAGI. Trimming removed 5 bases from V and 5 bases from J, with 15 bases in between. The length of the CDR3 is 14 residues. The CDR3 loop reads CASSTFGGATEAFF. CDR3 nucleotides: TGTGCCAGCAGTACCTTCGGGGGGGCTACTGAAGCTTTCTTT.

This clonotype was recorded at least ten times. The J gene is TRBJ2-7, the V gene TRBV28; no definite D call. The CDR3 sequence is 15 residues long. The germline CDR1 and CDR2 sequences are MDHEN and SYDVKM. V was cut by 6 bases and J by 3 bases, with 18 bases left in between. DNA for the CDR3: TGTGCCAGCAGCCTGAAACAAGGATGGGTCTACGAGCAGTACTTC. Protein: CASSLKQGWVYEQYF.

There are many counts of this clonotype. The genes are TRBV7-9 and TRBJ2-3; weak D call: TRBD2 (7 bases). V was cut by 5 bases and J by 0 bases, with 18 bases left in between. In germline, CDR1 is SEHNR, CDR2 FQNEAQ (reference sequence). This CDR3 comprises 17 residues. The CDR3 loop reads CASSDRGGGVSTDTQYF. The CDR3 DNA reads TGTGCCAGCAGCGACCGCGGGGGCGGGGTCAGCACAGATACGCAGTATTTT. Full variable domain (missing parts from reference TRBV7-9 and TRBJ2-3): DTGVSQNPRHKITKRGQNVTFRCDPISEHNRLYWYRQTLGQGPEFLTYFQNEAQLEKSRLLSDRFSAERPKGSFSTLEIQRTEQGDSAMYLCASSDRGGGVSTDTQYFGPGTRLTVL.

The chain has TRBV18 and TRBJ1-4, with D tentatively TRBD1 (5 bases). Germline V gene sequence: CDR1 KGHSH, CDR2 LQKENI. Trimming pared 3 bases from V and 5 bases from J, leaving 13 bases between. The CDR3 has 15 amino acids. The CDR3: CASSPTRTPNEKLFF. The DNA of the CDR3 is TGTGCCAGCTCACCTACCAGGACACCAAATGAAAAACTGTTTTTT.

In its sample, this clonotype was seen many times. V is TRBV6-2 or TRBV6-3 and J is TRBJ2-2, with a tentative D call TRBD2 (6 bases). This CDR3 contains 15 residues. Germline V CDR1 and CDR2: MNHEY, SVGEGT. Trimming left V 6 bases short and J 5 bases short, with 16 bases between. The CDR3 DNA sequence: TGTGCCAGCAGCTCTGGGGGGATGGTGACCGGGGAGCTGTTTTTT. Translation: CASSSGGMVTGELFF.

This clonotype was observed a handful of times. V usage is TRBV20-1 and J usage is TRBJ1-6; possibly TRBD1 for D (6 bases). With 1 base removed from V and 8 bases from J, the gap between germline ends came to 12 bases. This CDR3 is built from 14 residues. Germline V gene data show CDR1 as DFQATT and CDR2 as SNEGSKA (reference sequence). In DNA form, the CDR3 reads TGCAGTGCTAGAGCGGTACAGGGTTATTCACCCCTCCACTTT. It is translated as CSARAVQGYSPLHF.